This T cell receptor beta chain was documented in a study of cytomegalovirus exposure and HLA in healthy donors. Study observations and caveats: In presence/absence analyses, roughly uniform sequencing depth across donors was assumed. Accurate prediction of most subjects' HLA-A and HLA-B alleles from TCR beta sequences was reported. Most TCRs appeared rarely, but some public TCRs recurred in many donors. An analysis done earlier found most TCR beta V segments productive about 87% or about 30% of the time.

This clone was seen a handful of times. Its antigen is undetermined. The PCR had 60 Vbeta and 13 Jbeta primers. The method was immunoSEQ multiplex PCR; TCRdb's version includes in-frame clones alone and lacks a portion of them. Here the sample spans some 66,000 clones, around 78% being singletons. Sequencing was carried out using PBMCs. The source is a man aged 35 to 55 in good health and CMV-seronegative.

CDR3 DNA: TGTGCCAGCAGTTTCATAGGGAGGACTGAAGCTTTCTTT. It specifies CASSFIGRTEAFF. The V and J genes are TRBV28 and TRBJ1-1, with unresolved D. CDR1 and CDR2 from the germline V gene are MDHEN and SYDVKM. V was trimmed by 3 bases and J by 5 bases, leaving 10 bases between them. This CDR3 spans 13 amino acids.